The rows below give T cell receptor beta chains drawn from one sample of a study of CD8+ T cells in alopecia areata. TCRdb's table, derived via immunoSEQ multiplex PCR, lists solely in-frame clones and lacks some. Seen here are fewer than 250,000 clones, roughly 66% observed once, and the top ten hold 1%. The source was CD4+ T cells sorted from blood, collected at week 24, from a patient treated with tofacitinib. The receptors here all came from a human donor with alopecia areata. Both conserved end residues are part of each CDR3. Fields, in order: D gene, clone size, V gene, J gene, CDR3 protein, CDR3 DNA. The D gene is left open where the match is weak. Only part of the rows carry a size: once, few, many, or a class if the clone is expanded.

>-|-|TRBV5-6|TRBJ2-7
CASSSGDGLGEQYF
TGTGCCAGCAGCTCCGGGGACGGCTTGGGCGAGCAGTACTTC
>-|-|TRBV23-1|TRBJ2-4
CASSSAGTKNIQYF
TGCGCCAGCAGTTCTGCCGGGACCAAAAACATTCAGTACTTC
>-|-|TRBV15|TRBJ1-2
CATSRDRSDGGYTF
TGTGCCACCAGCAGAGACCGGTCGGACGGTGGCTACACCTTC
>-|-|TRBV6-5|TRBJ1-5
CASGQTNQPQHF
TGTGCCAGCGGACAAACTAATCAGCCCCAGCATTTT
>TRBD1|few|TRBV30|TRBJ1-5
CAWGTGAQQPQHF
TGTGCCTGGGGGACAGGGGCGCAACAGCCCCAGCATTTT
>TRBD1|-|TRBV9|TRBJ2-3
CASSVGQGDTDTQYF
TGTGCCAGCAGCGTTGGACAGGGAGACACAGATACGCAGTATTTT
>-|few|TRBV7-9|TRBJ1-1
CASSRDTEAFF
TGTGCCAGCAGCAGAGACACTGAAGCTTTCTTT
>TRBD1|few|TRBV25-1|TRBJ1-2
CASSVALGPSGGGYTF
TGTGCCAGCAGTGTGGCACTCGGGCCATCAGGGGGTGGCTACACCTTC
>-|-|TRBV5-6|TRBJ2-1
CASSPGALRDNEQFF
TGTGCCAGCAGCCCGGGGGCGCTGCGGGACAATGAGCAGTTCTTC
>-|-|TRBV10-3|TRBJ1-1
CAISRPVGSRNTEAFF
TGTGCCATCAGTAGACCCGTAGGTAGCCGAAACACTGAAGCTTTCTTT
>-|-|TRBV5-1|TRBJ1-2
CASSLGGVNGVYGYTF
TGCGCCAGCAGCTTGGGGGGCGTAAACGGTGTCTATGGCTACACCTTC
>-|-|TRBV5-6|TRBJ1-2
CASRLDRGYTF
TGTGCCAGCAGACTTGACAGGGGCTACACCTTC
>-|-|TRBV15|TRBJ2-7
CATSGITDTYEQYF
TGTGCCACCAGCGGAATTACTGATACCTACGAGCAGTACTTC
>TRBD2|few|TRBV5-4|TRBJ2-3
CASGLAGLDTQYF
TGTGCCAGCGGACTAGCGGGGTTAGATACGCAGTATTTT
>-|-|TRBV5-1|TRBJ2-5
CASSSQGQETQYF
TGCGCCAGCAGCTCCCAGGGACAAGAGACCCAGTACTTC
>-|-|TRBV5-1|TRBJ2-5
CASSLEGETQYF
TGCGCCAGCAGCTTGGAGGGAGAGACCCAGTACTTC
>TRBD2|-|TRBV29-1|TRBJ2-5
CSVALHLGGKTQYF
TGCAGCGTTGCCCTACACCTGGGGGGGAAGACCCAGTACTTC
>-|few|TRBV15|TRBJ2-3
CATSRQGTDTQYF
TGTGCCACCAGCAGACAGGGGACAGATACGCAGTATTTT
>-|-|TRBV20-1|TRBJ2-3
CSARATDTQYF
TGCAGTGCTAGAGCCACAGATACGCAGTATTTT
>TRBD2|-|TRBV2|TRBJ2-7
CASSVTLSGGAYEQYF
TGTGCCAGCAGTGTGACCCTCAGCGGGGGAGCATACGAGCAGTACTTC
>-|once|TRBV15|TRBJ1-2
CATSRLKDGGLYGYTF
TGTGCCACCAGCAGACTGAAAGATGGGGGGTTATATGGCTACACCTTC
>-|-|TRBV29-1|TRBJ2-7
CSVARGYEQYF
TGCAGCGTTGCGAGGGGCTACGAGCAGTACTTC
>TRBD1|-|TRBV27|TRBJ2-7
CASSHPPLTGVGYEQYF
TGTGCCAGCAGTCACCCGCCACTCACAGGGGTGGGCTACGAGCAGTACTTC
>-|-|TRBV7-2|TRBJ2-1
CASSQGTEQFF
TGTGCCAGCAGCCAAGGCACCGAGCAGTTCTTC
>-|-|TRBV15|TRBJ2-7
CATSRARTGREQYF
TGTGCCACCAGCAGAGCCCGGACCGGGCGCGAGCAGTACTTC
>-|few|TRBV19|TRBJ1-5
CASSIGRGLGDSNQPQHF
TGTGCCAGTAGTATTGGTCGGGGACTTGGGGATAGCAATCAGCCCCAGCATTTT
>-|-|TRBV4-3|TRBJ1-1
CASSQAVWNTEAFF
TGCGCCAGCAGCCAAGCGGTCTGGAACACTGAAGCTTTCTTT
>-|once|TRBV5-6|TRBJ1-5
CASSLAGERDQPQHF
TGTGCCAGCAGCTTGGCCGGGGAAAGGGATCAGCCCCAGCATTTT
>TRBD1|-|TRBV30|TRBJ1-1
CAWGRNRQGNTEAFF
TGTGCCTGGGGACGGAACAGACAGGGAAACACTGAAGCTTTCTTT
>TRBD1|-|TRBV30|TRBJ2-6
CAWSGRGPLSGANVLTF
TGTGCCTGGAGTGGCAGGGGGCCTCTCTCTGGGGCCAACGTCCTGACTTTC
>-|few|TRBV4-1|TRBJ1-4
CASSRVAGGEKLFF
TGCGCCAGCAGCCGTGTGGCAGGCGGTGAAAAACTGTTTTTT
>TRBD2|-|TRBV29-1|TRBJ2-1
CSVALMTSVNEQFF
TGCAGCGTTGCTTTAATGACTAGCGTGAATGAGCAGTTCTTC
>-|-|TRBV29-1|TRBJ2-1
CSVGGPLNEQFF
TGCAGCGTTGGCGGGCCCCTCAATGAGCAGTTCTTC
>TRBD1|-|TRBV29-1|TRBJ1-1
CSVGFAGGTEAFF
TGCAGCGTTGGTTTTGCAGGGGGAACTGAAGCTTTCTTT